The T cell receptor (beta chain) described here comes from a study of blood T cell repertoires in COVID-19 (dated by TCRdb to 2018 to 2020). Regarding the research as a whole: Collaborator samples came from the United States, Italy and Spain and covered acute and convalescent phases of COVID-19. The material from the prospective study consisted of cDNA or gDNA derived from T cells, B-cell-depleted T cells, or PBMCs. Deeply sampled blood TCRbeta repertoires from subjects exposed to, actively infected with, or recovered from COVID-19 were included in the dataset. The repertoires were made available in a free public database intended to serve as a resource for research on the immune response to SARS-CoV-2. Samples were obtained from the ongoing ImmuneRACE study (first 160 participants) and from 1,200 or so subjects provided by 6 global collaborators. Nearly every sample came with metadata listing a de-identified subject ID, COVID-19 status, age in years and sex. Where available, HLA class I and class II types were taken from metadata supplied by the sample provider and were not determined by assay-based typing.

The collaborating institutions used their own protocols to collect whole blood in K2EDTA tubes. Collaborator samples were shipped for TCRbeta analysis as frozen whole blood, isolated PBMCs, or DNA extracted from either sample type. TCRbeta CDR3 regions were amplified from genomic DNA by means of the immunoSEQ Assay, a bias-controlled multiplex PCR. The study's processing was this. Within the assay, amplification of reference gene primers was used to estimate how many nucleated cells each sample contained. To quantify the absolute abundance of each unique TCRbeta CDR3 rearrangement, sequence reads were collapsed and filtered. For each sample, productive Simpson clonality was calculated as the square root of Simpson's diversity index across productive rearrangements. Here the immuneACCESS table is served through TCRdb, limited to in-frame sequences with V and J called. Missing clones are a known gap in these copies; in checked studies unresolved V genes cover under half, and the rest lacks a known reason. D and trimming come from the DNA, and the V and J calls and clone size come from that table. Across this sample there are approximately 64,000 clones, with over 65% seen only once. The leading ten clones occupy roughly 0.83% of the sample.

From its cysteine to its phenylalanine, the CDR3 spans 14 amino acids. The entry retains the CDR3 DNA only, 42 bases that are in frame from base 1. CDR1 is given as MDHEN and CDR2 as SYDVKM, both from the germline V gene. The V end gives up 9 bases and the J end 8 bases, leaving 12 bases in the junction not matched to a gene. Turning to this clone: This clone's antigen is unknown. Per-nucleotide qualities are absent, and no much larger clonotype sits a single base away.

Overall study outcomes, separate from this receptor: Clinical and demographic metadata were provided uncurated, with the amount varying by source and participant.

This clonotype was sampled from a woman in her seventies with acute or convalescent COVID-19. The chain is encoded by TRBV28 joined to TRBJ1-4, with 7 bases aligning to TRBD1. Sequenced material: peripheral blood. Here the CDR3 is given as CASRNQGEWEKLFF. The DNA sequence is TGTGCCAGTCGGAATCAGGGGGAGTGGGAAAAACTGTTTTTT.